What follows are 24 T cell receptor beta chains derived from one specimen sequenced in a study of blood T cell repertoires in COVID-19. Profiling relied on immunoSEQ multiplex PCR, and the TCRdb table lists in-frame clones only, not all of them. Among 250,000 or so clones listed, about nine tenths were seen once. The sequenced sample was PBMCs or T cells enriched from blood (not recorded which). All receptors come from a human donor in a cohort exposed to, infected with or recovered from COVID-19 (not recorded which). The donor label of this sample is uncertain.

The chain employs TRBV5-4 and TRBJ1-1; D remains unclear. Germline lookup yields CDR1 SGHNT and CDR2 YYREEE (reference sequence). Trimming stripped 4 bases from V and 7 bases from J, with 11 bases between. This CDR3 comprises 12 residues. In nucleotides, the CDR3 is TGTGCCAGCAGCCCACGGGAAAATGAAGCTTTCTTT. The encoded protein is CASSPRENEAFF.

V usage is TRBV5-1 and J usage is TRBJ2-3, with unresolved D. This CDR3 spans 14 amino acids. Germline V gene lookup returns CDR1 SGHRS and CDR2 YFSETQ. V lost 0 bases and J 5 bases, leaving 10 bases between the germline ends. CDR3 sequence reads: CASSLEWRKDTQYF. CDR3 nucleotides: TGCGCCAGCAGCTTGGAATGGCGGAAAGATACGCAGTATTTT.

The genes are TRBV7-6 and TRBJ1-2, with TRBD1 as a possible D gene (5 bases). Trimming removed 2 bases from V and 3 bases from J, with 16 bases in between. Germline assignment: CDR1 SGHVS and CDR2 FNYEAQ. The length of the CDR3 is 16 residues. The CDR3 DNA is TGTGCCAGCAGCTTAAGGGCAAGGGGCTCCTACTATGGCTACACCTTC. Amino acids: CASSLRARGSYYGYTF.

The chain couples TRBV6-2 or TRBV6-3 to TRBJ2-7, with TRBD2 matching 7 bases. CDR1 MNHEY and CDR2 SVGEGT come from the germline V gene. The J segment lost 3 bases and the V segment lost 4 bases, leaving 0 bases of the junction unmatched. The CDR3 length is 12 residues. The DNA for the CDR3 is TGTGCCAGCAGTTGGGAGGGCTACGAGCAGTACTTC. It yields the protein CASSWEGYEQYF.

The chain joins TRBV6-2 or TRBV6-3 to TRBJ2-3; no reliable D call. Trimming took 2 bases from V and 4 from J, leaving 10 bases between them. CDR1 MNHEY and CDR2 SVGEGT come from the germline V gene. The CDR3 has 14 amino acids. CDR3 region: CASSYLQAADTQYF. DNA for the CDR3: TGTGCCAGCAGTTACCTCCAGGCAGCAGATACGCAGTATTTT.

This chain connects TRBV5-1 to TRBJ1-2, with TRBD1 identical over 7 bases. The CDR3 has 12 amino acids. From germline, CDR1 is SGHRS and CDR2 YFSETQ. After removal of 4 bases from V and 6 bases from J, the junction contained 3 bases not matched to a gene. The CDR3 spells CASSVDRNGYTF. Written as DNA, the CDR3 is TGCGCCAGCAGCGTGGACAGGAATGGCTACACCTTC.

The chain links TRBV7-2 to TRBJ1-5; D gene uncertain. The V and J ends lost 1 base and 1 base respectively, with 11 bases between them. The CDR3 length is 16 residues. CDR1 SGHTA and CDR2 FQGNSA come from the germline V gene. The CDR3 loop reads CASSLVHLLSNQPQHF. Here the CDR3 DNA reads TGTGCCAGCAGCTTAGTGCATCTACTGAGCAATCAGCCCCAGCATTTT.

The chain joins TRBV4-2 to TRBJ1-2; 10 bases map to TRBD1. The germline gives CDR1 LGHNA, CDR2 YNFKEQ. CDR3 length: 15 amino acids. V lost 4 bases and J lost 3; bases outside the gene matches: 5. The CDR3 coding sequence is TGTGCCAGCAGCCGGGGACAGGGGCCTGACTATGGCTACACCTTC. This sequence encodes CASSRGQGPDYGYTF.

The J gene is TRBJ2-7, the V gene TRBV4-1, with 9 bases lining up with TRBD1. The CDR3 loop spans 15 amino acids. The germline CDR1 and CDR2 sequences are MGHRA and YSYEKL. The V gene end was trimmed by 1 base and the J gene end by 5 bases; junction bases not matched to a gene: 6. The CDR3 DNA is TGCGCCAGCAGCCAAGCCGGGACAGGGAGTAACGAGCAGTACTTC. Amino acid sequence: CASSQAGTGSNEQYF.

A single count supports this clone. The rearrangement joins TRBV9 to TRBJ1-2; TRBD1 matches at 7 bases. This CDR3 comprises 15 residues. V lost 0 bases and J lost 0; bases outside the gene matches: 2. The germline gives CDR1 SGDLS, CDR2 YYNGEE. The CDR3 DNA sequence: TGTGCCAGCAGCGTAGAGGGGACAGCTAACTATGGCTACACCTTC. Translated: CASSVEGTANYGYTF.

This sequence joins TRBV19 and TRBJ1-5; 7 nucleotides agree with TRBD1. Per germline, CDR1 LNHDA and CDR2 SQIVND (reference sequence). The CDR3 runs to 15 residues. With V trimmed by 4 bases and J by 2 bases, 5 bases remained unmatched. The DNA of the CDR3 is TGTGCCAGTAGTACGATTCAGGGGGGCAATCAGCCCCAGCATTTT. Amino acid sequence: CASSTIQGGNQPQHF.

Concerning this clone: One end of the junction does not line up with germline, which may come from a read error. V usage is TRBV12-3 or TRBV12-4 and J usage is TRBJ2-3; weak D call: TRBD1 (5 bases). The CDR3 runs 12 residues. CDR3 amino acids: CASSSDTYTQYF. The CDR3 coding sequence is TGTGCCAGCAGTTCGGACACATATACGCAGTATTTT.

This sequence joins TRBV11-2 and TRBJ2-7; a weak D match, TRBD1 (6 bases). CDR3 length equals 15 residues. The ends were cut back, 0 bases at V and 3 bases at J, with 12 bases in the middle. The germline V gene encodes CDR1 SGHAT and CDR2 FQNNGV. CDR3 loop: CASSLEMGAGYEQYF. CDR3 DNA: TGTGCCAGCAGCTTAGAAATGGGGGCAGGCTACGAGCAGTACTTC.

V is TRBV7-9 and J is TRBJ2-2; D is possibly TRBD1 (6 bases). The CDR3 is 18 residues long. Germline CDR1 SEHNR, CDR2 FQNEAQ (reference sequence). The ends were cut back, 4 bases at V and 7 bases at J, with 25 bases in the middle. The CDR3 here is CASSSSRLGLRGSGELFF. DNA for the CDR3: TGTGCCAGCAGCTCTTCCCGGTTAGGACTCAGGGGTAGCGGGGAGCTGTTTTTT.

This rearrangement joins TRBV9 to TRBJ1-1, with 9 nucleotides matching TRBD1. J gave up 0 bases and V 4 bases, and 16 bases lay outside the gene matches. CDR1 SGDLS and CDR2 YYNGEE come from the germline V gene. The length of the CDR3 is 19 residues. CDR3 in amino acids: CASSRRDRVQDALNTEAFF. The CDR3 coding sequence is TGTGCCAGCAGCCGCCGGGACAGGGTTCAGGACGCCCTGAACACTGAAGCTTTCTTT.

V usage is TRBV3-1 (or the pseudogene TRBV3-2) and J usage is TRBJ1-1, with D perhaps matching TRBD1 (5 bases). Trimming removed 4 bases from V and 11 bases from J, with 14 bases in between. The CDR3 extends over 12 amino acids. Per the germline V gene, CDR1 is LGHDT and CDR2 is YNNKEL (reference sequence). The CDR3 DNA reads TGTGCCAGCAGCCCCCTCCAGGGTGGTGCTTTCTTT. Translation gives CASSPLQGGAFF.

The gene calls are TRBV6-1 and TRBJ2-1; D is unresolved. The V gene's germline CDR1 is MNHNS and CDR2 SASEGT. V was trimmed by 6 bases and J by 5 bases, leaving 2 bases between them. The CDR3 is made up of 10 amino acids. The CDR3 sequence is CASSDNEQFF. As DNA, the CDR3 is TGTGCCAGCAGCGACAATGAGCAGTTCTTC.

This chain uses TRBV3-1 (or the pseudogene TRBV3-2) with TRBJ2-1; weak D call: TRBD2 (6 bases). The CDR3 has 16 residues. V gave up 4 bases and J gave up 0 bases, with 13 bases separating them. The germline CDR1 and CDR2 sequences are LGHDT and YNNKEL (reference sequence). CDR3 coding DNA: TGTGCCAGCAGCCCCCCAATCGGGGGCTCCTACAATGAGCAGTTCTTC. The encoded protein is CASSPPIGGSYNEQFF.

The chain carries TRBV4-1 and TRBJ1-3; no reliable D call. This CDR3 comprises 16 residues. Deletions cut 0 bases from V and 2 bases from J, with 11 bases between. The germline CDR1 and CDR2 sequences are MGHRA and YSYEKL. Written as DNA, the CDR3 is TGCGCCAGCAGCCAAGAGCAAATGAGGGCTGGAAACACCATATATTTT. Its protein is CASSQEQMRAGNTIYF.

The chain is built from TRBV7-9 and TRBJ2-3; 8 positions agree with TRBD1. This CDR3 is built from 15 residues. Looked up from germline, CDR1 is SEHNR and CDR2 is FQNEAQ (reference sequence). The J segment lost 5 bases and the V segment lost 5 bases, leaving 9 bases of the junction unmatched. In DNA form, the CDR3 reads TGTGCCAGCAGCCCTAGCAGGGGGCTTATAGATACGCAGTATTTT. As protein: CASSPSRGLIDTQYF.

This sequence joins TRBV13 and TRBJ1-1; D is unresolved. The CDR3 has 12 amino acids. Germline CDR1 PRHDT, CDR2 FYEKMQ (reference sequence). Trimming left V 2 bases short and J 11 bases short, with 12 bases between. CDR3 amino acids: CASSLQWAGAFF. CDR3 sequence (DNA): TGTGCCAGCAGCTTACAATGGGCGGGGGCTTTCTTT.

The gene calls are TRBV2 and TRBJ1-1; the match to TRBD1 covers 10 bases. The length of the CDR3 is 16 residues. The germline gives CDR1 SNHLY, CDR2 FYNNEI. The V gene end was trimmed by 4 bases and the J gene end by 3 bases; junction bases not matched to a gene: 8. CDR3 sequence (DNA): TGTGCCAGCAGTGCCAGAGGGGGGACAGGGGACACTGAAGCTTTCTTT. Its protein product is CASSARGGTGDTEAFF.

The chain combines TRBV15 with TRBJ2-1; 14 nucleotides match TRBD2. Trimming at V came to 1 base and at J to 7 bases, leaving 3 bases not matched to a gene. Germline-derived CDR1 and CDR2 are LNHNV and YYDKDF (reference sequence). CDR3 length: 16 amino acids. Written as DNA, the CDR3 is TGTGCCACCAGCAGAGTGACTAGCGGGGGGGCAAATGAGCAGTTCTTC. Translation: CATSRVTSGGANEQFF. Using reference TRBV15 and TRBJ2-1 for the parts outside the CDR3, the full variable domain is DAMVIQNPRYQVTQFGKPVTLSCSQTLNHNVMYWYQQKSSQAPKLLFHYYDKDFNNEADTPDNFQSRRPNTSFCFLDIRSPGLGDTAMYLCATSRVTSGGANEQFFGPGTRLTVL.

The chain combines TRBV28 with TRBJ1-3; perhaps TRBD1 as D (6 bases). Germline V gene data show CDR1 as MDHEN and CDR2 as SYDVKM. This CDR3 spans 13 amino acids. The germline V and J ends were trimmed by 7 bases and 3 bases, with 10 bases remaining between them. The CDR3 DNA follows: TGTGCCAGCACCGAGGGGGTTGGAAACACCATATATTTT. Encoded protein: CASTEGVGNTIYF.